This record concerns one T cell receptor beta chain sequence. TCRdb analysed the 5' RACE reads with MiXCR anew, one entry per CDR3 protein. The sample has tens of thousands of distinct CDR3 sequences, under 7.5% seen once; the top ten hold roughly 4.8%. The CDR3 is made up of 17 amino acids. V dropped 1 base and J dropped 4 bases, with 17 bases sitting between them. This record comes from a study of CD8 T cells in ankylosing spondylitis. J is TRBJ2-1 and V is TRBV12-3 or TRBV12-4; TRBD2 might be the D (6 bases). This receptor was obtained from a male donor with ankylosing spondylitis. The sample was synovial fluid, either unsorted or a sorted T cell fraction (not recorded which). CDR3 protein: CASSLVSMYGTYNEQFF. Here the CDR3 DNA reads TGTGCCAGCAGTTTAGTCTCAATGTACGGGACTTACAATGAGCAGTTCTTC.